The 24 T cell receptor beta chains in this list originate from one sample, sequenced in a study of blood T cell repertoires in COVID-19. Measured with immunoSEQ multiplex PCR; TCRdb has only the in-frame clones, and not every one. The sample holds 150,000 to 200,000 clones, roughly 80% seen once. The source material was peripheral blood. All receptors come from a woman between 55 and 75 years old with COVID-19, enrolled during active disease.

This clone has just a few counts. V is TRBV27 and J is TRBJ1-1; D gene ambiguous. Trimming took 3 bases from V and 0 from J, leaving 14 bases between them. Germline values: CDR1 MNHEY, CDR2 SMNVEV (reference sequence). This CDR3 region has 16 residues. DNA of the CDR3: TGTGCCAGCAGTTTCCCGACGAGGAGGATGAACACTGAAGCTTTCTTT. This translates into CASSFPTRRMNTEAFF.

V and J are TRBV4-3 and TRBJ1-5; TRBD1 is a possible D gene (5 bases). The CDR3 runs 15 residues. Germline V gene sequence: CDR1 LGHNA, CDR2 YSLEER. V shed 4 bases and J shed 2 bases, with 12 bases lying between them. The CDR3 here is CASSPGVNGNQPQHF. CDR3 coding DNA: TGCGCCAGCAGCCCGGGGGTTAATGGCAATCAGCCCCAGCATTTT.

The V gene is TRBV4-3, the J gene TRBJ2-1; D is unresolved. Germline CDR1 LGHNA, CDR2 YSLEER. The V end lost 2 bases, the J end lost 2 bases, and 16 bases lay between the germline ends. The CDR3 sequence is 17 residues long. The CDR3 spells CASSQTLGGLAYNEQFF. The CDR3 DNA reads as TGCGCCAGCAGCCAAACTCTAGGCGGTTTAGCCTACAATGAGCAGTTCTTC.

This clone occurred a few times. The gene calls are TRBV27 and TRBJ2-7, with TRBD2 matching 7 bases. With V trimmed by 5 bases and J by 6 bases, 10 bases remained unmatched. This CDR3 comprises 14 residues. CDR1 and CDR2 (germline): MNHEY, SMNVEV (reference sequence). This CDR3 is CASSRGGRGAEQYF. The CDR3 nucleotides are TGTGCCAGCAGTAGAGGCGGGAGAGGAGCCGAGCAGTACTTC.

This rearrangement joins TRBV7-2 to TRBJ2-5; D is uncertain. The CDR3 length is 14 residues. Trimming stripped 5 bases from V and 7 bases from J, with 17 bases between. Looked up from germline, CDR1 is SGHTA and CDR2 is FQGNSA. CDR3 in DNA: TGTGCCAGCAGCCCGGGTCTACTCGTCGGGACCCAGTACTTC. The encoded protein is CASSPGLLVGTQYF.

V usage is TRBV6-5 and J usage is TRBJ2-2; D remains unclear. V was cut by 5 bases and J by 0 bases, with 10 bases left in between. This CDR3 contains 15 residues. Germline values: CDR1 MNHEY, CDR2 SVGAGI. CDR3 sequence reads: CASSPPIANTGELFF. In DNA form, the CDR3 reads TGTGCCAGCAGTCCCCCAATTGCGAACACCGGGGAGCTGTTTTTT.

CDR3 loop: CASSLTSGPYNEQFF. The CDR3 region has the DNA TGTGCCAGCAGCCTCACTAGCGGGCCTTACAATGAGCAGTTCTTC. The chain recombines TRBV11-3 with TRBJ2-1; TRBD2 matches 9 bases. CDR3 size: 15 residues. CDR1 is SGHNT, CDR2 YENEEA, per germline. V was pared by 5 bases and J by 4 bases, with 6 bases of the junction left unmatched.

The chain combines TRBV21-1 with TRBJ2-3; the table's D gene call, TRBD2, was not cross checked with the DNA. TRBV21-1 is a pseudogene locus. This CDR3 comprises 16 residues. The CDR3 spells CASSTRLAGGTDTQYF. CDR3 DNA: TGTGCCAGCAGCACCCGACTAGCGGGGGGCACAGATACGCAGTATTTT.

The chain joins TRBV18 to TRBJ1-2; TRBD1 matches 8 bases. The CDR3 has 15 amino acids. Germline V lookup: CDR1 KGHSH, CDR2 LQKENI. V gave up 2 bases and J gave up 0 bases; unmatched junction bases: 2. The CDR3 DNA sequence: TGTGCCAGCTCACCAATACAGGGGGCTAACTATGGCTACACCTTC. As protein: CASSPIQGANYGYTF.

CDR3 loop: CASSQVLAAYNEQFF. Here the CDR3 DNA reads TGCGCCAGCAGCCAAGTACTAGCAGCATACAATGAGCAGTTCTTC. This chain joins TRBV4-3 and TRBJ2-1, with D tentatively TRBD2 (6 bases). The CDR3 runs to 15 residues. Trimming cost V 1 base and J 4 bases, with 11 bases left between them. Looked up from germline, CDR1 is LGHNA and CDR2 is YSLEER.

V and J are TRBV6-1 and TRBJ2-5; a weak D match, TRBD2 (6 bases). Germline V gives CDR1 MNHNS, CDR2 SASEGT. Trimming took 4 bases from V and 2 from J, leaving 26 bases between them. This CDR3 is built from 19 residues. The CDR3 coding sequence is TGTGCCAGCAGTGCCCCCCTAAGGAGTGGCGGGGCGTTTCAAGAGACCCAGTACTTC. Protein sequence: CASSAPLRSGGAFQETQYF.

This rearrangement joins TRBV28 to TRBJ2-7; 8 nucleotides agree with TRBD1. After removal of 6 bases from V and 1 base from J, the junction contained 5 bases not matched to a gene. Germline loops: CDR1 MDHEN, CDR2 SYDVKM. The CDR3 has 14 amino acids. The CDR3 reads CASRSGQESYEQYF. The CDR3 DNA is TGTGCCAGCAGGTCGGGACAGGAGTCCTACGAGCAGTACTTC.

This chain links TRBV2 with TRBJ2-2, with D perhaps matching TRBD2 (5 bases). The CDR3 consists of 13 residues. With 6 bases removed from V and 8 bases from J, the gap between germline ends came to 13 bases. Germline V gene sequence: CDR1 SNHLY, CDR2 FYNNEI. CDR3 sequence reads: CASREARGGELFF. DNA of the CDR3: TGTGCCAGCAGGGAGGCCCGGGGAGGGGAGCTGTTTTTT. The full variable domain, completed using reference TRBV2 and TRBJ2-2, is EPEVTQTPSHQVTQMGQEVILRCVPISNHLYFYWYRQILGQKVEFLVSFYNNEISEKSEIFDDQFSVERPDGSNFTLKIRSTKLEDSAMYFCASREARGGELFFGEGSRLTVL.

The chain is built from TRBV4-1 and TRBJ1-2; TRBD1 might be the D (6 bases). Germline loops: CDR1 MGHRA, CDR2 YSYEKL. CDR3 size: 15 residues. V gave up 6 bases and J gave up 2 bases, with 16 bases separating them. The CDR3 is CASRGQGDLNYGYTF. The CDR3 nucleotides read TGCGCCAGCAGGGGACAAGGGGATTTAAACTATGGCTACACCTTC.

This clone has just one count. J is TRBJ2-1 and V is TRBV30; D is undetermined. The CDR3 has 11 residues. Between the trimmed V and J ends, which lost 4 bases and 14 bases, there was a span of 15 bases. Germline lookup yields CDR1 GTSNPN and CDR2 SVGIG (reference sequence). The CDR3 loop is CAWTPKAAEFF. CDR3 in DNA: TGTGCCTGGACCCCGAAGGCCGCGGAGTTCTTC.

This clone was detected only once. The genes are TRBV28 and TRBJ2-1; 8 bases match TRBD1. Germline lookup yields CDR1 MDHEN and CDR2 SYDVKM. CDR3 length equals 13 residues. The J segment lost 2 bases and the V segment lost 10 bases, leaving 4 bases of the junction unmatched. The CDR3 DNA reads TGTGCCATACAGGGGGGAGCCTACAATGAGCAGTTCTTC. This sequence encodes CAIQGGAYNEQFF.

This clone showed up just once. The chain has TRBV20-1 and TRBJ2-1; no reliable D call. This CDR3 has 11 residues. Deletions cut 1 base from V and 6 bases from J, with 4 bases between. From germline, CDR1 is DFQATT and CDR2 SNEGSKA (reference sequence). CDR3 residues: CSARGSNEQFF. The CDR3 nucleotides are TGCAGTGCTAGAGGGAGCAATGAGCAGTTCTTC.

The rearrangement uses TRBV6-5 and TRBJ1-1, with D unclear. V was cut by 0 bases and J by 7 bases, with 9 bases left in between. In germline, CDR1 is MNHEY, CDR2 SVGAGI. CDR3 size: 13 residues. The CDR3 DNA follows: TGTGCCAGCAGTTACTCTGTGGGAGTTGAAGCTTTCTTT. It specifies CASSYSVGVEAFF.

The chain links TRBV27 to TRBJ2-3; the match to TRBD2 covers 7 bases. The junction had 15 bases not matched to a gene; V was cut back by 3 bases and J by 6 bases. The CDR3 totals 17 residues. The germline V gene encodes CDR1 MNHEY and CDR2 SMNVEV (reference sequence). The CDR3 protein is CASSFLRAGARRDTQYF. In DNA form, the CDR3 reads TGTGCCAGCAGTTTTTTACGGGCGGGAGCCAGGAGGGATACGCAGTATTTT.

The chain uses TRBV6-1 and TRBJ2-7; weak D call: TRBD2 (5 bases). The CDR3 consists of 12 residues. Trimming removed 1 base from V and 11 bases from J, with 12 bases in between. CDR1 is MNHNS, CDR2 SASEGT, per germline. CDR3 loop: CASSEGSRAEYV. CDR3 sequence (DNA): TGTGCCAGCAGTGAAGGTTCGAGGGCCGAGTACGTC.

The chain uses TRBV29-1 and TRBJ1-1; D possibly corresponds to TRBD1 (5 bases). Germline V CDR1 and CDR2: SQVTM, ANQGSEA. V gave up 7 bases and J gave up 3 bases, with 15 bases separating them. The length of the CDR3 is 13 residues. The CDR3, as DNA: TGCAGCGCCCAGCGGGGGGGGGACACTGAAGCTTTCTTT. Encoded protein: CSAQRGGDTEAFF.

The CDR3 coding sequence is TGTGCCAGTAGGAAAGGGGGTTCGAGAAACTACGAGCAGTACGTC. It specifies CASRKGGSRNYEQYV. V and J are TRBV19 and TRBJ2-7; a weak D match, TRBD1 (6 bases). This CDR3 spans 15 amino acids. Germline V gene sequence: CDR1 LNHDA, CDR2 SQIVND (reference sequence). The V gene lost 6 bases and the J gene lost 3 bases, with 18 bases spanning the gap.

The genes are TRBV9 and TRBJ2-5, with 8 nucleotides matching TRBD1. The CDR3 has 15 amino acids. Unmatched junction bases numbered 10, after V lost 4 bases and J lost 5 bases. The germline CDR1 and CDR2 sequences are SGDLS and YYNGEE. For the CDR3, the DNA is TGTGCCAGCAGCCCAGGGGGCAACAGCGGGGAGACCCAGTACTTC. Translation gives CASSPGGNSGETQYF.

This chain links TRBV19 with TRBJ1-6; TRBD1 aligns across 12 bases. Germline lookup yields CDR1 LNHDA and CDR2 SQIVND (reference sequence). Germline trimming cut 1 base from V and 8 bases from J; bases unmatched to any gene: 9. The length of the CDR3 is 18 residues. The CDR3 DNA sequence: TGTGCCAGTAGTATAGGGTCCGGGACAGGGGGCCTTGATTCACCCCTCCACTTT. Its translation is CASSIGSGTGGLDSPLHF.